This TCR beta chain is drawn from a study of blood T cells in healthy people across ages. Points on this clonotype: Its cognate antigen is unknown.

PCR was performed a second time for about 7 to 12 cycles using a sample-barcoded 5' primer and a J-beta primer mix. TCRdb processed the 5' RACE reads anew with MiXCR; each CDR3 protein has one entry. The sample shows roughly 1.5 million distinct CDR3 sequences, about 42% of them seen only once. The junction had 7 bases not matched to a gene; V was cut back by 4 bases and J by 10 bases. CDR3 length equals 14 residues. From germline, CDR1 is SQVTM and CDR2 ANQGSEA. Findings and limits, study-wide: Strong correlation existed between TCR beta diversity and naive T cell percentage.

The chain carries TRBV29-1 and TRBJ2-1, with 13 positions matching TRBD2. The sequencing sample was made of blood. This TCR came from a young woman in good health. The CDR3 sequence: CSVAEGLAGMEQFF. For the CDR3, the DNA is TGCAGCGTTGCGGAGGGACTAGCGGGAATGGAGCAGTTCTTC.